The clone carrying this T cell receptor beta chain occurred a few times. One end of the junction varies from germline; a read error may be responsible. Germline loops: CDR1 SSHAT, CDR2 FNYEAQ (reference sequence). This CDR3 comprises 13 residues. This entry belongs to a study of technical replicates of blood from a handful of donors. Libraries were prepared by immunoSEQ multiplex PCR; TCRdb keeps only in-frame clonotypes and omits some of them. The sample shows approximately 80,000 clones, roughly 98% of them seen only once. The source material was T cells isolated from PBMCs. This clonotype was obtained from a human donor in good health. V and J are TRBV7-7 and TRBJ1-1, with D perhaps matching TRBD1 (6 bases). CDR3 sequence reads: CASSLRLDSEAFF. The DNA for the CDR3 is TGTGCTAGCAGCTTAAGGCTGGACAGTGAAGCTTTCTTT.